Here is one T cell receptor beta chain with its context. Its antigen is still unknown. The data were produced by immunoSEQ multiplex PCR, yet TCRdb's version contains in-frame clones alone and is incomplete. The profile shows millions of clones, just over 90% of them singletons. This specimen comes from a study of shared clonotypes between healthy human individuals. General observations from the study: Compared with clonotypes that all four donors shared, non-shared clonotypes had lower generation probabilities. Memory subsets generally showed lower estimated richness than naive subsets. Large sequencing depth failed to make sorted-subset sequencing complete, rarefaction showed.

The clonotype originates from a man aged 18 to 30 in good health. Some clones in this sample may be carry-over from other donors' samples. The source material was naive CD4+ T cells from PBMCs. Subset meaning: CD45RA+ positively selected.

CDR3 region: CASRPETQDSNYGYTF. CDR3 in DNA: TGTGCCAGCAGACCCGAGACCCAGGACTCTAACTATGGCTACACCTTC. The J gene is TRBJ1-2, the V gene TRBV7-3; no reliable D call. CDR3 length equals 16 residues. Trimming removed 6 bases from V and 0 bases from J, with 17 bases in between. From germline, CDR1 is SGHTA and CDR2 FQGTGA. The full variable domain, rest sourced from reference TRBV7-3 and TRBJ1-2, is GAGVSQTPSNKVTEKGKYVELRCDPISGHTALYWYRQSLGQGPEFLIYFQGTGAADDSGLPNDRFFAVRPEGSVSTLKIQRTERGDSAVYLCASRPETQDSNYGYTFGSGTRLTVV.